This TCR beta chain came from a study of cytomegalovirus exposure and HLA in healthy donors. At the level of the study: Unique TCR beta sequences numbering about 100 million came from 190 million or so T cells in an earlier analysis. Out of 398 genotyped donors, 81% belonged to the Caucasian-associated ancestry cluster.

PCR employed 60 Vbeta and 13 Jbeta primers. Assay: immunoSEQ multiplex PCR; the TCRdb copy retains only in-frame clones and omits some. The table includes 120,000 or so clones, approximately 78% detected once. This CDR3 spans 16 amino acids. The germline V and J ends were trimmed by 6 bases and 2 bases, with 20 bases remaining between them. Germline lookup yields CDR1 MDHEN and CDR2 SYDVKM. Study-wide points: CMV serostatus stood as the only immune exposure information on hand.

The sample holds a few counts of this clone. Antigen unknown. The V call is TRBV28, the J call TRBJ2-7, with D maybe TRBD1 (5 bases). This TCR derives from a man aged 30-40 years in good health and CMV-seropositive. The specimen sequenced was PBMCs. The CDR3 protein is CASRALTGRTTYEQYF. For the CDR3, the DNA is TGTGCCAGCAGGGCTCTCACAGGTCGAACGACCTACGAGCAGTACTTC.